Sequencing of this T cell receptor beta chain was carried out in a study of T cells after yellow fever vaccination. Study summary: SMART-Seq v4 Ultra Low Input prepared the low-cell-number fractions.

Concerning this clonotype: The antigen is undetermined.

General observations from the study: The booster response re-showed most primary clones: roughly 97% CD4, 88% CD8.

The ends were cut back, 3 bases at V and 8 bases at J, with 20 bases in the middle. Germline-derived CDR1 and CDR2 are DFQATT and SNEGSKA (reference sequence). This CDR3 contains 15 residues. The 5'RACE template-switching step produced TCR cDNA and added a universal primer site and UMIs. From the 5' RACE reads, TCRdb called clonotypes with MiXCR, one entry per CDR3 protein. The sample has 250,000 to 400,000 distinct CDR3 sequences; around 4.5% are singletons. The clonotype originates from a man between 18 and 35 years old who received the YFV17D yellow fever vaccine. The V gene is TRBV20-1, the J gene TRBJ2-1; D is tentatively TRBD1 or TRBD2 (5 bases each). This material consisted of PBMCs, taken 15 days after the yellow fever booster vaccination. CDR3 region: CSARWGRGPGDEQFF. CDR3 DNA: TGCAGTGCTAGGTGGGGTCGGGGACCCGGGGATGAGCAGTTCTTC.